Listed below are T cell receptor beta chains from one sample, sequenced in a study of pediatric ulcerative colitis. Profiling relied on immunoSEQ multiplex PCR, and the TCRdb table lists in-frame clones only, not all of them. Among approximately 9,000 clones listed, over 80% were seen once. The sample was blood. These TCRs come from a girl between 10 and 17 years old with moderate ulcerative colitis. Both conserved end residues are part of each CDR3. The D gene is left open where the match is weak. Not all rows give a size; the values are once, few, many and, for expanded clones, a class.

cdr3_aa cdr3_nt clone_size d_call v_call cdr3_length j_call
CASSPGEWAQYF TGTGCCAGCTCACCAGGGGAGTGGGCCCAGTACTTC few NA TRBV18 12 TRBJ2-5
CASAQAGTDYNEQFF TGTGCCAGCGCCCAGGCCGGGACAGATTACAATGAGCAGTTCTTC NA TRBD1 TRBV18 15 TRBJ2-1
CASSQGRLTDTQYF TGTGCCAGCAGCCAAGGACGGCTCACAGATACGCAGTATTTT few NA TRBV2 14 TRBJ2-3
CASSPLGVGGSEQYF TGTGCCAGCTCACCACTTGGTGTCGGAGGTTCCGAGCAGTACTTC once NA TRBV18 15 TRBJ2-7
CASSQDSFLGNTIYF TGTGCCAGCAGCCAAGACAGTTTTCTGGGAAACACCATATATTTT NA NA TRBV7-9 15 TRBJ1-3
CASGLVPGRLTEAFF TGTGCTAGTGGTTTGGTCCCAGGGAGGTTAACTGAAGCTTTCTTT NA NA TRBV12-5 15 TRBJ1-1
CASSSTGYLRNYEQYF TGTGCCAGCAGCTCTACAGGGTACCTAAGAAACTACGAGCAGTACTTC NA NA TRBV7-9 16 TRBJ2-7
CASRTGAGNTIYF TGTGCCAGCCGGACAGGGGCTGGAAACACCATATATTTT NA TRBD1 TRBV19 13 TRBJ1-3
CAWNHLTGNINEQYF TGTGCCTGGAACCACTTGACAGGGAACATTAACGAGCAGTACTTC NA TRBD1 TRBV30 15 TRBJ2-7
CASKIAGDPNNEQFF TGTGCCAGCAAAATAGCGGGAGACCCAAACAATGAGCAGTTCTTC NA TRBD2 TRBV28 15 TRBJ2-1
CASSLGGSGSSYNEQFF TGTGCCAGCAGCTTGGGCGGTAGCGGAAGCTCCTACAATGAGCAGTTCTTC NA NA TRBV5-8 17 TRBJ2-1
CASSLDYEQYF TGCGCCAGCAGCTTGGACTACGAGCAGTACTTC NA NA TRBV5-1 11 TRBJ2-7
CASTPPGDSYNEQFF TGTGCCAGCACTCCTCCAGGGGACTCCTACAATGAGCAGTTCTTC NA NA TRBV28 15 TRBJ2-1
CASSLAINTEAFF TGTGCCAGCAGCTTGGCCATCAATACTGAAGCTTTCTTT NA NA TRBV5-6 13 TRBJ1-1
CASLGPRGDYGYTF TGTGCCAGCCTCGGCCCCAGGGGTGACTATGGCTACACCTTC NA NA TRBV2 14 TRBJ1-2
CASSLWDSNQPQHF TGTGCCAGCAGTTTATGGGACAGCAATCAGCCCCAGCATTTT once NA TRBV28 14 TRBJ1-5
CASSDRDTGELFF TGCGCCAGCAGTGACAGGGACACCGGGGAGCTGTTTTTT NA NA TRBV10-2 13 TRBJ2-2
CAISESIRGAYNEQFF TGTGCCATCAGTGAGTCGATCCGCGGAGCCTACAATGAGCAGTTCTTC NA NA TRBV10-3 16 TRBJ2-1
CASKWQGIYEQYF TGTGCCAGCAAGTGGCAGGGTATCTACGAGCAGTACTTC NA NA TRBV28 13 TRBJ2-7
CASSSGGSNQPQHF TGTGCCAGCAGTTCCGGGGGGAGCAATCAGCCCCAGCATTTT NA NA TRBV28 14 TRBJ1-5
CASSFGDPGDYGYTF TGTGCCAGCAGCTTCGGGGACCCGGGGGACTATGGCTACACCTTC NA NA TRBV7-9 15 TRBJ1-2
CSATDRNEQYF TGCAGTGCTACGGACAGAAACGAGCAGTACTTC NA NA TRBV20-1 11 TRBJ2-7
CASSLPSGGFYNEQFF TGTGCCAGCAGTTTACCGAGCGGGGGCTTCTACAATGAGCAGTTCTTC NA TRBD2 TRBV28 16 TRBJ2-1
CASSLSSISGNTIYF TGCGCCAGCAGCTTGTCATCCATCTCTGGAAACACCATATATTTT NA NA TRBV5-1 15 TRBJ1-3
CASSFSGNTIYF TGTGCCAGCAGCTTCTCTGGAAACACCATATATTTT once NA TRBV11-2 12 TRBJ1-3
CASSLTVNTEAFF TGTGCCAGCAGTTTGACCGTGAACACTGAAGCTTTCTTT NA NA TRBV7-9 13 TRBJ1-1
CASSLDPTVGYTF TGTGCCAGCAGCTTGGATCCTACGGTAGGGTACACCTTC NA NA TRBV5-6 13 TRBJ1-2
CASSRQGTEGYTF TGTGCCAGCAGCAGACAGGGAACTGAAGGCTACACCTTC few TRBD1 TRBV2 13 TRBJ1-2
CASRRTGASSYEQYF TGCGCCAGCAGGAGGACAGGGGCCAGCTCCTACGAGCAGTACTTC NA TRBD1 TRBV5-1 15 TRBJ2-7
CASSLSVGTDTQYF TGTGCCAGCAGTTTATCAGTTGGGACAGATACGCAGTATTTT NA NA TRBV27 14 TRBJ2-3
CASRGRGLAGLTGELFF TGTGCCAGCAGGGGGCGGGGACTAGCGGGGTTAACCGGGGAGCTGTTTTTT NA TRBD2 TRBV7-2 17 TRBJ2-2
CASAPDRAGDQPQHF TGTGCCAGCGCACCCGACAGGGCCGGAGATCAGCCCCAGCATTTT few TRBD1 TRBV6-6 15 TRBJ1-5
CASSKVGTGGSHYSGNTIYF TGTGCCAGCAGCAAAGTCGGAACAGGGGGTTCTCACTACTCTGGAAACACCATATATTTT NA NA TRBV21-1 20 TRBJ1-3
CASLKGASYNSPLHF TGTGCCAGCCTGAAAGGGGCCTCCTATAATTCACCCCTCCACTTT NA NA TRBV6-1 15 TRBJ1-6
CASSADRDIQYF TGTGCCAGCAGTGCCGACCGAGACATTCAGTACTTC NA NA TRBV6-5 12 TRBJ2-4
CASSEGTVAGNTIYF TGTGCCAGCAGTGAGGGGACGGTCGCGGGAAACACCATATATTTT NA NA TRBV2 15 TRBJ1-3
CASGLNAGTGGDTQYF TGTGCTAGTGGTTTGAATGCCGGGACAGGGGGAGATACGCAGTATTTT once TRBD1 TRBV12-5 16 TRBJ2-3
CASSSDRVSEQYF TGTGCTAGCAGCTCCGACAGGGTCTCCGAGCAGTACTTC NA TRBD1 TRBV7-7 13 TRBJ2-7
CASSEGEGETQYF TGTGCCAGCAGCGAAGGAGAGGGGGAGACCCAGTACTTC once NA TRBV11-2 13 TRBJ2-5
CATSRGSGPGGDTQYF TGTGCCACCAGCAGAGGTAGCGGCCCCGGGGGGGATACGCAGTATTTT NA TRBD2 TRBV15 16 TRBJ2-3
CASSAGTGIRADTQYF TGTGCCAGCAGCGCCGGGACAGGGATTAGGGCAGATACGCAGTATTTT NA TRBD1 TRBV9 16 TRBJ2-3
CSVGPGWGMNTEAFF TGCAGCGTTGGCCCAGGATGGGGGATGAACACTGAAGCTTTCTTT NA NA TRBV29-1 15 TRBJ1-1
CASSLIGRTNEKLFF TGTGCCAGCAGTTTAATTGGGAGAACTAATGAAAAACTGTTTTTT NA NA TRBV28 15 TRBJ1-4
CASRPWSGGEETQYF TGTGCCAGTAGGCCGTGGAGCGGGGGGGAAGAGACCCAGTACTTC NA TRBD2 TRBV19 15 TRBJ2-5
CASSEIQRYTEAFF TGTGCCAGCAGTGAGATTCAGAGGTACACTGAAGCTTTCTTT NA NA TRBV2 14 TRBJ1-1
CAWSSGGRYEQYF TGTGCCTGGAGTTCGGGGGGGCGGTACGAGCAGTACTTC NA TRBD2 TRBV30 13 TRBJ2-7
CASSPDRAYEQYF TGCGCCAGCAGCCCGGACAGGGCATACGAGCAGTACTTC NA TRBD1 TRBV5-1 13 TRBJ2-7
CASSLVVYEQYF TGTGCCAGCAGCTTAGTAGTCTACGAGCAGTACTTC NA NA TRBV7-2 12 TRBJ2-7
CASSFTQGQRDEQFF TGTGCCAGCAGCTTTACGCAGGGCCAACGAGATGAGCAGTTCTTC NA NA TRBV5-4 15 TRBJ2-1
CASSLGGLGSYNSPLHF TGTGCCAGCAGCCTTGGAGGGCTAGGCTCCTATAATTCACCCCTCCACTTT NA NA TRBV5-6 17 TRBJ1-6
CATSRAGSRNTEAFF TGTGCCACCAGCAGGGCGGGCAGTAGGAACACTGAAGCTTTCTTT NA NA TRBV15 15 TRBJ1-1
CASSRGPNRGAANYGYTF TGCGCCAGCAGCCGGGGACCCAACAGGGGCGCCGCTAACTATGGCTACACCTTC NA TRBD1 TRBV5-1 18 TRBJ1-2
CASSPRSGAYEQYF TGTGCCAGCAGCCCTAGGAGCGGGGCCTACGAGCAGTACTTC NA TRBD2 TRBV11-1 14 TRBJ2-7
CASSVEWTGLTEAFF TGTGCCAGCAGCGTAGAATGGACAGGGTTAACTGAAGCTTTCTTT NA TRBD1 TRBV9 15 TRBJ1-1
CASSYAPIRGTQYF TGTGCCAGCAGTTACGCCCCGATCCGAGGGACCCAGTACTTC NA NA TRBV6-5 14 TRBJ2-5
CATGGRWTEAFF TGTGCCACGGGGGGGAGATGGACTGAAGCTTTCTTT NA NA TRBV7-8 12 TRBJ1-1
CASSPSVVAGELFF TGCGCCAGCAGCCCCTCGGTAGTAGCCGGGGAGCTGTTTTTT once NA TRBV4-1 14 TRBJ2-2